The rows below give T cell receptor beta chains drawn from one sample of a study of vaccination effects on CD4 cells after COVID-19. The data were produced by immunoSEQ multiplex PCR, yet TCRdb's version contains in-frame clones alone and is incomplete. Of about 19,000 clones in the sample, around 74% were seen once. Their cognate antigens are unknown. The sequences come from CD4+ T cells from PBMCs cultured with SARS-CoV-2 spike peptides, collected before COVID-19 vaccination. All receptors derive from a human donor who had a prior SARS-CoV-2 infection. Each CDR3 is given with its conserved first and last residue. The D gene is left open where the match is weak. Clone sizes are given selectively: once, few, many, or a class where the clone is expanded.

clone size | J gene | D gene | V gene | CDR3 DNA | CDR3 protein
- | TRBJ1-6 | - | TRBV27 | TGTGCCAGCAGTTTGCTGAATTCACCCCTCCACTTT | CASSLLNSPLHF
- | TRBJ2-3 | - | TRBV10-3 | TGTGCCATCCGGCGGGACACGGTAGGGGCCGCGTTAGGGACGCAGTATTTT | CAIRRDTVGAALGTQYF
- | TRBJ2-5 | TRBD2 | TRBV7-2 | TGTGCCAGCAGCCCCCGACTAGCGGGAGGGCCAGGGACCCAGTACTTC | CASSPRLAGGPGTQYF
- | TRBJ2-3 | - | TRBV5-5 | TGTGCCAGCAGCCAGGGGGGTAGGCCAGATACGCAGTATTTT | CASSQGGRPDTQYF
- | TRBJ2-3 | - | TRBV27 | TGTGCCAGCAGTTTACGGGGCACAGATACGCAGTATTTT | CASSLRGTDTQYF
- | TRBJ2-1 | TRBD2 | TRBV30 | TGTGCCTGGACTTGGCGGGGGGATTACAATGAGCAGTTCTTC | CAWTWRGDYNEQFF
- | TRBJ2-1 | - | TRBV6-5 | TGTGCCAGCAGTTACAGGGGGTACAATGAGCAGTTCTTC | CASSYRGYNEQFF
- | TRBJ1-1 | - | TRBV6-2/TRBV6-3 | TGTGCCAGCAGTTACTCGATTGTAGGGCCGAGTGCCGCCGCCGCTGAAGCTTTCTTT | CASSYSIVGPSAAAAEAFF
once | TRBJ1-1 | - | TRBV18 | TGTGCCAGCTCACCATTGCGAACTGAAGCTTTCTTT | CASSPLRTEAFF
once | TRBJ2-7 | TRBD1 | TRBV7-6 | TGTGCCAGCAGCTTAGAGACAGGGGTCGGGTACGAGCAGTACTTC | CASSLETGVGYEQYF
- | TRBJ1-3 | TRBD1 | TRBV18 | TGTGCCAGCTCACCATCCGGGACAGGAGCCGGAAACACCATATATTTT | CASSPSGTGAGNTIYF
once | TRBJ2-2 | - | TRBV7-8 | TGTGCCAGCAGCTTAGCGCATTCCGGGGAGCTGTTTTTT | CASSLAHSGELFF
- | TRBJ2-1 | TRBD2 | TRBV7-3 | TGTGCCAGCAGCCAAGGGACTAGCGGGAGCGAGCAGTTCTTC | CASSQGTSGSEQFF
- | TRBJ2-3 | - | TRBV7-3 | TGTGCCAGCAGCTTAACCCCGGGATACACAGATACGCAGTATTTT | CASSLTPGYTDTQYF
- | TRBJ2-1 | - | TRBV5-6 | TGTGCCAGCAGCTTGGACTACTACAATGAGCAGTTCTTC | CASSLDYYNEQFF
- | TRBJ1-4 | - | TRBV29-1 | TGCAGCGGGGGGAGTGGTTTGCGACTGTTTTTT | CSGGSGLRLFF
- | TRBJ2-7 | TRBD2 | TRBV3-1/TRBV3-2 | TGTGCCAGCAGCCTTGGGACTAGCGGATACATCCTCTCCGAGCAGTACTTC | CASSLGTSGYILSEQYF
- | TRBJ2-2 | TRBD2 | TRBV6-6 | TGTGCCAGCATGGCGGGGGGCACCGGGGAGCTGTTTTTT | CASMAGGTGELFF
once | TRBJ2-4 | TRBD2 | TRBV18 | TGTGCCAGCTCACCACGTGGCCGGGGGGTCAAAAACATTCAGTACTTC | CASSPRGRGVKNIQYF
- | TRBJ1-2 | - | TRBV27 | TGTGCCAGCAGGTCGACGGGCCAAACTTGGGCGGGTGGCTACACCTTC | CASRSTGQTWAGGYTF
- | TRBJ2-7 | - | TRBV12-3/TRBV12-4 | TGTGCCAGCAGTTTATTAACGGGGGCCGAGCAGTACTTC | CASSLLTGAEQYF
- | TRBJ2-7 | - | TRBV11-1 | TGTGCCAGCAGCCCCCACACGAGGGGCTACGAGCAGTACTTC | CASSPHTRGYEQYF